This T cell receptor (beta chain) was obtained from a study of blood T cell repertoires in COVID-19. Study summary: The United States, Italy and Spain provided the acute and convalescent COVID-19 samples.

Profiled with immunoSEQ multiplex PCR; TCRdb holds only in-frame clones, not every one. Of around 300,000 clones listed, 85% to 90% are singletons. Looked up from germline, CDR1 is MGHRA and CDR2 is YSYEKL. Between the trimmed V and J ends, which lost 3 bases and 10 bases, there was a span of 16 bases. The CDR3 totals 14 residues. In terms of age and location, participants ranged from about 18 to 95 years and lived in about 25 US areas. Cohort allocation depended upon clinical history that participants reported. The genes are TRBV4-1 and TRBJ1-3; no reliable D call. The sequenced sample was PBMCs or T cells enriched from blood (not recorded which). The receptor's source is a woman aged 30 to 39 who had recovered from COVID-19. The CDR3 DNA follows: TGCGCCAGCAGCCACCCCGTTTTACACAAGACCATATATTTT. It is translated as CASSHPVLHKTIYF.